The rows below give T cell receptor beta chains drawn from one sample of a study of cytomegalovirus exposure and HLA in healthy donors. Data came from immunoSEQ multiplex PCR; TCRdb stores just in-frame clones and leaves some out. The sample carries 170,000 or so clones, 70% to 80% recorded once. The sample was PBMCs. All receptors come from a male donor in good health and CMV-seronegative. Each CDR3 is given with its conserved first and last residue. The D gene is left open where the match is weak. Clone sizes are given selectively: once, few, many, or a class where the clone is expanded.

>.|TRBJ2-1|TRBV4-3|.
TGCGCCAGCAGCACTAGATTTGAGCAGTTCTTC
CASSTRFEQFF
>.|TRBJ2-5|TRBV10-2|few
TGCGCCAGCGGCCCCGGGACACCCCAAGAGACCCAGTACTTC
CASGPGTPQETQYF
>TRBD1|TRBJ1-5|TRBV28|.
TGTGCCAGCAGTTTATCTGGACAGGGAGGACAGCCCCAGCATTTT
CASSLSGQGGQPQHF
>.|TRBJ1-5|TRBV27|.
TGTGCCAGCAGTTTACAGGTAACCAATCAGCCCCAGCATTTT
CASSLQVTNQPQHF
>TRBD2|TRBJ2-1|TRBV19|.
TGTGCCAGTAGTATACTAGCGGGAGCAATCAATGAGCAGTTCTTC
CASSILAGAINEQFF
>TRBD2|TRBJ2-1|TRBV19|.
TGTGCCAGTACCCCATACGCCGGGACTAGCGTCGACAATGAGCAGTTCTTC
CASTPYAGTSVDNEQFF
>.|TRBJ2-2|TRBV28|once
TGTGCCAGCAGGGTGGAGGGAGTCGGGGAGCTGTTTTTT
CASRVEGVGELFF
>.|TRBJ2-7|TRBV6-6|.
TGTGCCAGCAGTTACTCGGCAGGCCGCCGCTACGAGCAGTACTTC
CASSYSAGRRYEQYF
>.|TRBJ2-1|TRBV27|.
TGTGCCAGCAGTTTTTATCCGGCGCGGGGGCACAATGAGCAGTTCTTC
CASSFYPARGHNEQFF
>TRBD2|TRBJ2-7|TRBV5-1|.
TGCGCCAGCAGCGACCCGACTAGCGGGGCTTCCTACGAGCAGTACTTC
CASSDPTSGASYEQYF
>.|TRBJ2-1|TRBV9|.
TGTGCCAGCAGCGTAGAGAGGTCCTACAATGAGCAGTTCTTC
CASSVERSYNEQFF
>TRBD1|TRBJ1-2|TRBV5-4|.
TGTGCCAGCAGCTTGGCAGGGGGCCTACCTTCTAACTATGGCTACACCTTC
CASSLAGGLPSNYGYTF
>.|TRBJ1-5|TRBV27|.
TGTGCCAGCAGTTGGGGGGGCAATCAGCCCCAGCATTTT
CASSWGGNQPQHF
>.|TRBJ2-1|TRBV7-6|.
TGTGCCAGCAGCTTAAGGGGTCAGGGGGGCTCATCCAATGAGCAGTTCTTC
CASSLRGQGGSSNEQFF
>.|TRBJ2-4|TRBV27|few
TGTGCCAGCAGTTTGGGGCGGGCCAAAAACATTCAGTACTTC
CASSLGRAKNIQYF
>.|TRBJ1-1|TRBV19|once
TGTGCCAGTAGTCTTTCCGACGCGGCTATGAACACTGAAGCTTTCTTT
CASSLSDAAMNTEAFF
>TRBD2|TRBJ2-1|TRBV30|.
TGTGCCTGGGTAGCGGGGGGGATCTCCTACAATGAGCAGTTCTTC
CAWVAGGISYNEQFF
>TRBD1|TRBJ1-1|TRBV7-2|few
TGTGCCAGCAGCTTTACAGGGGACACTGAAGCTTTCTTT
CASSFTGDTEAFF
>TRBD1|TRBJ1-2|TRBV29-1|.
TGCAGCGTTACAGGGGGAGTTCACTATGGCTACACCTTC
CSVTGGVHYGYTF
>.|TRBJ2-4|TRBV6-1|.
TGTGCCAGCGCTCAGGAACGACTAGGCAAAAACATTCAGTACTTC
CASAQERLGKNIQYF
>.|TRBJ2-3|TRBV13|once
TGTGCCAGCAGCTTCGGGGGGCCATCCCCAGATACGCAGTATTTT
CASSFGGPSPDTQYF
>.|TRBJ2-5|TRBV7-9|once
TGTGCCAGCAGCTTAAGCCAGGGTTTAAGGGAGACCCAGTACTTC
CASSLSQGLRETQYF
>TRBD1|TRBJ2-3|TRBV30|.
TGTGCCTGGAGTGTCACAGGGGGGTTAGATACGCAGTATTTT
CAWSVTGGLDTQYF
>.|TRBJ1-5|TRBV7-2|.
TGTGCCAGCAGCTTAGACAGGCAGCCCCAGCATTTT
CASSLDRQPQHF
>.|TRBJ2-7|TRBV7-2|.
TGTGCCAGCAGCTTAGCGGGTGTCGGCGGGACTGAATACGAGCAGTACTTC
CASSLAGVGGTEYEQYF
>.|TRBJ1-1|TRBV6-6|.
TGTGCCAGCAGTTACTCAGGAGGGACTCACACTGAAGCTTTCTTT
CASSYSGGTHTEAFF
>TRBD1|TRBJ1-1|TRBV4-1|.
TGCGCCAGCAGCCAGTGGGGACAGCCAATTCCCAGAGCTTTCTTT
CASSQWGQPIPRAFF
>TRBD1|TRBJ1-5|TRBV6-6|.
TGTGCCAGCAGTTACTTCGGACAGGGGGCTGGTCAGCCCCAGCATTTT
CASSYFGQGAGQPQHF
>TRBD1|TRBJ2-4|TRBV5-1|.
TGCGCCAGCAGTCTACAGGGGTATGGAAACATTCAGTACTTC
CASSLQGYGNIQYF
>.|TRBJ2-1|TRBV9|.
TGTGCCAGCAGCGTAATAGGGGACTCCAATGAGCAGTTCTTC
CASSVIGDSNEQFF
>TRBD1|TRBJ1-5|TRBV6-5|.
TGTGCCAGTGGGACAGGGGGTGAGCCCCAGCATTTT
CASGTGGEPQHF
>.|TRBJ1-5|TRBV30|few
TGTGCCTGGAGTGTGGGGGGGAAGCTTAATCCCCAGCATTTT
CAWSVGGKLNPQHF
>.|TRBJ1-5|TRBV5-1|.
TGCGCCAGCAGCTTGGGGGCGGAGGGGCCCCAGCCCCAGCATTTT
CASSLGAEGPQPQHF